These 10 T cell receptor beta chains came from one sample sequenced in a study of identical twins. TCRdb re-called the 5' RACE reads with MiXCR, one entry per CDR3 protein. Of hundreds of thousands of distinct CDR3 sequences listed, roughly 6% were seen once; the top ten hold approximately 2%. Sequencing input: naive T cells sorted from blood. The receptor set was obtained from a young man in good health.

The CDR3 DNA is TGTGCCAGCAGCTTAGGGGGGACAGGGGGTGAAAAACTGTTTTTT. This translates into CASSLGGTGGEKLFF. V gene TRBV7-8 combines with J gene TRBJ1-4; 11 bases are a match to TRBD1. The junction had 2 bases not matched to a gene; V was cut back by 1 base and J by 7 bases. Germline CDR1 SGHVS, CDR2 FQNEAQ. CDR3 length equals 15 residues.

This clonotype showed up many times. J is TRBJ1-5 and V is TRBV12-3 or TRBV12-4; TRBD1 agrees at 7 bases. Trimming cost V 3 bases and J 2 bases; bases outside gene matches: 7. This CDR3 is built from 16 residues. CDR3 in amino acids: CASSFYRGKGNQPQHF. The CDR3 region has the DNA TGTGCCAGCAGTTTCTACAGGGGAAAAGGCAATCAGCCCCAGCATTTT.

There are many counts of this clonotype. This chain uses TRBV10-2 with TRBJ2-2; D uncertain. Germline V gene lookup returns CDR1 WSHSY and CDR2 SAAADI. V lost 8 bases to trimming and J lost 5 bases, with 12 bases between them. The CDR3 sequence is 13 residues long. CDR3 DNA sequence: TGCGCCAGCCTCGGAGTGGGGACCGGGGAGCTGTTTTTT. Translation gives CASLGVGTGELFF.

This clonotype was counted many times. The gene calls are TRBV25-1 and TRBJ1-1; 9 positions agree with TRBD1. CDR3 length: 14 residues. Looked up from germline, CDR1 is MGHDK and CDR2 is SYGVNS. V was clipped by 4 bases and J by 5 bases; unmatched bases: 5. CDR3 sequence reads: CASSARTGDTEAFF. DNA of the CDR3: TGTGCCAGCAGTGCCCGGACAGGGGATACTGAAGCTTTCTTT.

This clonotype was found a few times. This chain links TRBV9 with TRBJ2-2, with TRBD2 identical over 10 bases. V lost 3 bases and J lost 4; bases outside the gene matches: 9. The length of the CDR3 is 17 residues. Looked up from germline, CDR1 is SGDLS and CDR2 is YYNGEE. This chain's CDR3 is CASSARRSGRATGELFF. For the CDR3, the DNA is TGTGCCAGCAGCGCGCGGAGAAGCGGGAGGGCCACCGGGGAGCTGTTTTTT.

There are many counts of this clonotype. The rearrangement uses TRBV20-1 and TRBJ2-1; D perhaps matches TRBD2 (6 bases). The length of the CDR3 is 11 residues. Trimming cost V 6 bases and J 8 bases, with 11 bases left between them. Germline V gives CDR1 DFQATT, CDR2 SNEGSKA (reference sequence). The CDR3, as DNA: TGCAGTGCGAGACTAGGGGATGAGCAGTTCTTC. This encodes CSARLGDEQFF.

This chain links TRBV18 with TRBJ1-2, with 7 bases lining up with TRBD1. The CDR3 covers 15 residues. Trimming cost V 3 bases and J 7 bases; bases outside gene matches: 11. Germline loops: CDR1 KGHSH, CDR2 LQKENI. Written as DNA, the CDR3 is TGTGCCAGCTCACCGTACGACAGGGAAGCGGGTGGCTACACCTTC. Encoded protein: CASSPYDREAGGYTF.

This clonotype was recorded at least ten times. V gene TRBV4-3 combines with J gene TRBJ2-1, with D perhaps given as TRBD1 or TRBD2 (5 bases each). This CDR3 spans 13 amino acids. Trimming cost V 3 bases and J 15 bases, with 18 bases left between them. Germline-derived CDR1 and CDR2 are LGHNA and YSLEER. In DNA form, the CDR3 reads TGCGCCAGCAGCCAGGAGGCACTAGGGGCCGTGTTCTTC. Protein: CASSQEALGAVFF.

This clonotype was detected a few times. The chain carries TRBV30 and TRBJ1-2; 8 bases map to TRBD1. The CDR3 loop spans 11 amino acids. Germline-derived CDR1 and CDR2 are GTSNPN and SVGIG (reference sequence). V dropped 7 bases and J dropped 7; count of bases not matched to a gene: 5. The CDR3 DNA is TGTGCCTCTGACAGGGGTGGTGGCTACACCTTC. Its protein product is CASDRGGGYTF.

This clonotype was seen ten or more times. V usage is TRBV15 and J usage is TRBJ1-5, with TRBD1 matching over 7 bases. With V trimmed by 8 bases and J by 3 bases, 4 bases remained unmatched. There are 13 residues in the CDR3. Germline V gene data show CDR1 as LNHNV and CDR2 as YYDKDF (reference sequence). CDR3 coding DNA: TGTGCCACCGCAGGGGGGAACAATCAGCCCCAGCATTTT. Protein sequence: CATAGGNNQPQHF.